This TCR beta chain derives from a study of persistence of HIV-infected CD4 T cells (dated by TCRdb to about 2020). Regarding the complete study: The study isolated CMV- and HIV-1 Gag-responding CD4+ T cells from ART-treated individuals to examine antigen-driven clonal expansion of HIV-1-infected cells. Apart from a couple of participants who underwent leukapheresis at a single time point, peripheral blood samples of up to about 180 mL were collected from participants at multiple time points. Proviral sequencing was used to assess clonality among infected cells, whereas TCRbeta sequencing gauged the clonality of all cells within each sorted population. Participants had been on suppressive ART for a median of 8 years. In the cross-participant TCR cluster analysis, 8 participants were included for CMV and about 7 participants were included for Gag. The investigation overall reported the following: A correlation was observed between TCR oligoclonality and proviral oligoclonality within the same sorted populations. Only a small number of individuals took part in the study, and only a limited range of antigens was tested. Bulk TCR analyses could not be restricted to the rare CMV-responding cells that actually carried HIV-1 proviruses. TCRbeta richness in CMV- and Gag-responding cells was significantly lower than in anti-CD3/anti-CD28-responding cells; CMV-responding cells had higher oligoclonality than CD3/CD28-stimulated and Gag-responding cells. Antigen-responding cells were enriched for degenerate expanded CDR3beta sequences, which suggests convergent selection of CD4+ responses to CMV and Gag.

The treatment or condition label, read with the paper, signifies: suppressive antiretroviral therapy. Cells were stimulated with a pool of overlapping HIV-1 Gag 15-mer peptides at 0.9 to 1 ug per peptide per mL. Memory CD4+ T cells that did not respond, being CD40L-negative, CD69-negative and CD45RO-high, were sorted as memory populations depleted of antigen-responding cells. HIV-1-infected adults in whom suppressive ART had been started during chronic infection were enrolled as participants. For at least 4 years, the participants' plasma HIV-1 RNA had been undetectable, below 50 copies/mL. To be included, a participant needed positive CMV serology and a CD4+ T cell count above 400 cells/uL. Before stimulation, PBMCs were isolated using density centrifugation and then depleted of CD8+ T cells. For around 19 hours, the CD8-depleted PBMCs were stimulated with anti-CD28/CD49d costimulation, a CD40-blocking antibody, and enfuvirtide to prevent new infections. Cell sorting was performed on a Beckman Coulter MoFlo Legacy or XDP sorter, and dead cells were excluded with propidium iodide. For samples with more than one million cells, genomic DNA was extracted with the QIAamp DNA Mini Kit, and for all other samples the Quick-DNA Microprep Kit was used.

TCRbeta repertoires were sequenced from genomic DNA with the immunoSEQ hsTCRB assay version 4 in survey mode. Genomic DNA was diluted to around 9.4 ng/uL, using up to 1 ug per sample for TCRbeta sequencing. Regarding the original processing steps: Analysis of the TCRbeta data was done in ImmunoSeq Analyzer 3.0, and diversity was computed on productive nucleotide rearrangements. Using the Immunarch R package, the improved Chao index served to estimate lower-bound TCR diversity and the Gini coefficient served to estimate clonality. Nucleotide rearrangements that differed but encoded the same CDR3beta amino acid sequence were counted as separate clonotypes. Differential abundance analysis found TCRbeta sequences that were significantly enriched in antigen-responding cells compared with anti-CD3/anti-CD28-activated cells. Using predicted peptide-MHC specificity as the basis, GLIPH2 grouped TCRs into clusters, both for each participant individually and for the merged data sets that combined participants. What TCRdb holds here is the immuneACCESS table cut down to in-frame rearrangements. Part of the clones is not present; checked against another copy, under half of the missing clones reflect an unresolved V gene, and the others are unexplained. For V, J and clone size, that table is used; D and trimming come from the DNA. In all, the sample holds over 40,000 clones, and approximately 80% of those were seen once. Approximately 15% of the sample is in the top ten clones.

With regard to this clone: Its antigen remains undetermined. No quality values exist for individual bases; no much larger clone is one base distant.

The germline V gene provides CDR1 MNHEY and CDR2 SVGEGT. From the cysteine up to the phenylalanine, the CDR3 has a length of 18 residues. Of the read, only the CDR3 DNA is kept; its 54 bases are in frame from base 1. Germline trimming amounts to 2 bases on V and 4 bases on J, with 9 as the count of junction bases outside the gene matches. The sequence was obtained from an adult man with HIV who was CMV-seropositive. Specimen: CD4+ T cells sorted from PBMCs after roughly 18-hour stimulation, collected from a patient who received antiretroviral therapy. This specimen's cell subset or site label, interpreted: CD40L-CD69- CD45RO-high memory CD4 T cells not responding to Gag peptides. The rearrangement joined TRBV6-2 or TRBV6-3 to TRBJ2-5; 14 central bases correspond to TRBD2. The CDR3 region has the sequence CASSYVSLGLAGVETQYF. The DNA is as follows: TGTGCCAGCAGTTACGTCTCTCTGGGACTAGCGGGAGTAGAGACCCAGTACTTC.